This T cell receptor (beta chain) was obtained from a study of response to subunit inactivated influenza vaccine. Germline-derived CDR1 and CDR2 are MNHEY and SVGEGT. CDR3 length equals 11 residues. The V and J ends lost 0 bases and 10 bases respectively, with 6 bases between them. Study observations and caveats: Researchers suggested that each seasonal influenza vaccination recruits few new T cells.

TCRdb redid the calling of the RT-PCR reads with MiXCR, one entry per CDR3 protein. The table lists around 470,000 distinct CDR3 sequences, approximately 7.2% of them singletons. This clonotype was found a few times. Antigen specificity is unknown. The sequenced sample was PBMCs from blood, obtained around 25 months after vaccination. The chain employs TRBV6-2 or TRBV6-3 and TRBJ1-2; D unresolved. The sequence derives from a man in his fifties or sixties who received an inactivated influenza vaccine. CDR3 in amino acids: CASSYSTTYTF. The DNA for the CDR3 is TGTGCCAGCAGTTACTCCACCACCTACACCTTC.